Below are 31 T cell receptor beta chains sequenced from a single sample in a study of T cell changes during pregnancy in multiple sclerosis. Clones were sequenced by immunoSEQ multiplex PCR, and TCRdb holds only the in-frame ones, with some missing. The data show about 60,000 clones, almost 95% seen once. The sequencing here drew on peripheral blood, taken in the first trimester of pregnancy. All receptors derive from a female donor with multiple sclerosis, enrolled in a pregnancy study.

V gene TRBV9 combines with J gene TRBJ1-2; 10 nucleotides match TRBD1. Per the germline V gene, CDR1 is SGDLS and CDR2 is YYNGEE. V gave up 4 bases and J gave up 5 bases; unmatched junction bases: 5. The CDR3 loop spans 14 amino acids. CDR3 sequence reads: CASSKAGQGYGYTF. The CDR3 DNA reads TGTGCCAGCAGCAAAGCGGGACAGGGGTATGGCTACACCTTC.

The genes are TRBV20-1 and TRBJ2-7, with D maybe TRBD2 (6 bases). The CDR3 covers 11 residues. Germline V gene sequence: CDR1 DFQATT, CDR2 SNEGSKA (reference sequence). The germline V and J ends were trimmed by 2 bases and 5 bases, with 7 bases remaining between them. The CDR3 loop reads CSARWGDEQYF. Here the CDR3 DNA reads TGCAGTGCTAGATGGGGGGACGAGCAGTACTTC.

J is TRBJ1-5 and V is TRBV5-6; 7 bases agree with TRBD1. Germline CDR1 SGHDT, CDR2 YYEEEE. After removal of 4 bases from V and 5 bases from J, the junction contained 3 bases not matched to a gene. The CDR3 runs to 13 residues. CDR3 sequence: CASSHDRDQPQHF. The CDR3 DNA follows: TGTGCCAGCAGCCACGACAGGGATCAGCCCCAGCATTTT.

The table lists this clone with a count of one. The chain is built from TRBV16 and TRBJ1-2, with a weak D call TRBD1 (5 bases). Germline CDR1 is KGHSY and CDR2 is FQNENV. V dropped 0 bases and J dropped 2 bases, with 10 bases sitting between them. The CDR3 has 15 amino acids. The CDR3 DNA reads TGTGCCAGCAGCCAATCGGGGGAGGCAAACTATGGCTACACCTTC. Its protein product is CASSQSGEANYGYTF.

The chain couples TRBV29-1 to TRBJ2-1; 9 nucleotides agree with TRBD2. Looked up from germline, CDR1 is SQVTM and CDR2 is ANQGSEA. CDR3 length: 14 residues. Trimming at V came to 7 bases and at J to 4 bases, leaving 8 bases not matched to a gene. The CDR3 bases are TGCAGCGCTGGGGATAGCGGGGGTTACAATGAGCAGTTCTTC. Translation: CSAGDSGGYNEQFF.

CDR3 DNA sequence: TGTGCCAGCAGGGATAGGGCAGGGGGCTCCTACAATGAGCAGTTCTTC. Protein product: CASRDRAGGSYNEQFF. This chain links TRBV6-6 with TRBJ2-1; 7 nucleotides match TRBD1. Trimming removed 6 bases from V and 0 bases from J; junction bases left unmatched: 8. Germline-derived CDR1 and CDR2 are MNHNY and SVGAGI (reference sequence). The CDR3 contains 16 residues.

The gene calls are TRBV6-1 and TRBJ2-1, with D perhaps matching TRBD1 (5 bases). The CDR3 extends over 15 amino acids. V was cut by 4 bases and J by 0 bases, with 10 bases left in between. From germline, CDR1 is MNHNS and CDR2 SASEGT. The CDR3 loop reads CASSGRGSSYNEQFF. The DNA of the CDR3 is TGTGCCAGCAGTGGAAGGGGAAGCTCCTACAATGAGCAGTTCTTC.

This clone was seen a single time. CDR3 protein: CASSLTRDSGELFF. The CDR3 DNA reads TGTGCCAGCAGCTTAACTAGGGACTCCGGGGAGCTGTTTTTT. V usage is TRBV7-3 and J usage is TRBJ2-2, with TRBD2 as a possible D gene (6 bases). This CDR3 has 14 amino acids. The germline V gene has CDR1 SGHTA and CDR2 FQGTGA. The V gene lost 0 bases and the J gene lost 6 bases, with 8 bases spanning the gap.

J is TRBJ2-5 and V is TRBV5-6; maybe TRBD2 (6 bases). The CDR3 length is 14 residues. Germline V CDR1 and CDR2: SGHDT, YYEEEE. Trimming shortened V by 4 bases and J by 3 bases, and 13 bases separated the two germline ends. The CDR3 is CASSPGEREETQYF. The DNA of the CDR3 is TGTGCCAGCAGCCCTGGCGAGCGGGAAGAGACCCAGTACTTC. Based on the CDR3 plus reference TRBV5-6 and TRBJ2-5, the full variable domain is DAGVTQSPTHLIKTRGQQVTLRCSPKSGHDTVSWYQQALGQGPQFIFQYYEEEERQRGNFPDRFSGHQFPNYSSELNVNALLLGDSALYLCASSPGEREETQYFGPGTRLLVL.

This clone occurred a few times. The J gene is TRBJ1-2, the V gene TRBV6-6; D remains ambiguous. Trimming took off 3 bases at V and 0 bases at J, with 14 bases between the two ends. Looked up from germline, CDR1 is MNHNY and CDR2 is SVGAGI (reference sequence). This CDR3 contains 16 residues. DNA of the CDR3: TGTGCCAGCAGTTATGGGCCGTTCGTAGCTAACTATGGCTACACCTTC. This gives the protein CASSYGPFVANYGYTF.

The rearrangement joins TRBV7-2 to TRBJ2-5, with D possibly matching TRBD2 (6 bases). Trimming removed 0 bases from V and 1 base from J, with 6 bases in between. The CDR3 spans 14 residues. Germline V gives CDR1 SGHTA, CDR2 FQGNSA. CDR3 in DNA: TGTGCCAGCAGCTTAGCTAGCGGCCAAGAGACCCAGTACTTC. Translated, it gives CASSLASGQETQYF.

V gene TRBV21-1 combines with J gene TRBJ2-7; no check of the table's D call, TRBD2, against the DNA was made. TRBV21-1 is marked as a pseudogene. CDR3 length equals 18 residues. CDR3 sequence (DNA): TGTGCCAGCAGCAAAAAAAAAGGGACTAGCGGGGGGGCCTACGAGCAGTACTTC. Translation: CASSKKKGTSGGAYEQYF.

The chain uses TRBV5-1 and TRBJ2-3, with TRBD2 matching over 10 bases. Losses at the gene ends were 4 bases for V and 0 bases for J; bases not matched to a gene: 5. Germline V gene data show CDR1 as SGHRS and CDR2 as YFSETQ. CDR3 length: 16 amino acids. This CDR3 is CASSRGTSASTDTQYF. The CDR3 DNA is TGCGCCAGCAGCCGCGGGACTAGCGCTAGCACAGATACGCAGTATTTT.

CDR3 protein: CASSMGQGQTGELFF. CDR3 nucleotides: TGTGCCAGTAGTATGGGGCAGGGACAAACCGGGGAGCTGTTTTTT. The rearrangement uses TRBV19 and TRBJ2-2; maybe TRBD1 (6 bases). V lost 3 bases to trimming and J lost 5 bases, with 13 bases between them. There are 15 residues in the CDR3. The germline CDR1 and CDR2 sequences are LNHDA and SQIVND (reference sequence).

The gene calls are TRBV27 and TRBJ1-3; 9 nucleotides line up with TRBD1. The CDR3 is 18 residues long. CDR1 and CDR2 (germline): MNHEY, SMNVEV (reference sequence). The trim removed 0 bases at V and 1 base at J, leaving 7 bases unmatched. The CDR3 region is CASSLSGQGTWSGNTIYF. The CDR3 DNA sequence: TGTGCCAGCAGTTTATCGGGACAGGGAACGTGGTCTGGAAACACCATATATTTT.

V usage is TRBV11-3 and J usage is TRBJ2-2; D is possibly TRBD1 (5 bases). Germline V gene sequence: CDR1 SGHNT, CDR2 YENEEA. The CDR3 is 16 residues long. The V and J ends lost 3 bases and 6 bases respectively, with 17 bases between them. The chain's CDR3 is CASSLLSDTRAGELFF. The CDR3 coding sequence is TGTGCCAGCAGCTTGTTATCGGACACGCGAGCCGGGGAGCTGTTTTTT. The full variable domain, in which reference TRBV11-3 and TRBJ2-2 provide the parts outside the CDR3, is EAGVVQSPRYKIIEKKQPVAFWCNPISGHNTLYWYLQNLGQGPELLIRYENEEAVDDSQLPKDRFSAERLKGVDSTLKIQPAELGDSAVYLCASSLLSDTRAGELFFGEGSRLTVL.

The chain uses TRBV7-2 and TRBJ2-2; 9 nucleotides agree with TRBD1. The germline V gene has CDR1 SGHTA and CDR2 FQGNSA. Losses at the gene ends were 3 bases for V and 7 bases for J; bases not matched to a gene: 6. The CDR3 sequence is 15 residues long. CDR3 DNA sequence: TGTGCCAGCAGCTTTTTACAGGGGGCAGGCGGGGAGCTGTTTTTT. Translating gives CASSFLQGAGGELFF.

The chain is built from TRBV7-2 and TRBJ2-7, with 9 nucleotides matching TRBD2. The CDR3 covers 16 residues. Trimming took 4 bases from V and 2 from J; bases not matched to a gene: 9. CDR1 SGHTA and CDR2 FQGNSA come from the germline V gene. The CDR3 DNA follows: TGTGCCAGCAGCTCCTCCCGGGCTAGCGGGGCCTACGAGCAGTACTTC. It encodes CASSSSRASGAYEQYF.

The rearrangement uses TRBV6-1 and TRBJ1-2; TRBD1 matches at 9 bases. The CDR3 consists of 14 residues. V trimming: 5 bases; J trimming: 5 bases; junction bases outside the gene matches: 6. Germline V lookup: CDR1 MNHNS, CDR2 SASEGT. This CDR3 is CASSSPGTGYGYTF. The CDR3, as DNA: TGTGCCAGCAGTTCTCCCGGGACAGGGTATGGCTACACCTTC.

For the CDR3, the DNA is TGTGCCAGCAGGGGGGTAGGGGGTCGCACCGGGGAGCTGTTTTTT. This sequence encodes CASRGVGGRTGELFF. The V call is TRBV2, the J call TRBJ2-2; TRBD1 might be the D (6 bases). V was trimmed by 6 bases and J by 4 bases, leaving 15 bases between them. The CDR3 length is 15 residues. The V gene's germline CDR1 is SNHLY and CDR2 FYNNEI.

The V call is TRBV4-2, the J call TRBJ2-2, with D perhaps matching TRBD2 (5 bases). The CDR3 sequence is 18 residues long. V lost 1 base, J lost 5 bases, and 20 bases lay in between. Germline V gene sequence: CDR1 LGHNA, CDR2 YNFKEQ. DNA of the CDR3: TGTGCCAGCAGCCAAGGGGCTGGGAGACGCCAGCTTACCGGGGAGCTGTTTTTT. The encoded protein is CASSQGAGRRQLTGELFF.

The chain joins TRBV28 to TRBJ1-2, with D perhaps TRBD1 (5 bases). The CDR3 contains 14 residues. V gave up 7 bases and J gave up 5 bases, with 17 bases separating them. The germline V gene encodes CDR1 MDHEN and CDR2 SYDVKM. The CDR3 reads CASTQPPGGYGYTF. The CDR3 DNA sequence: TGTGCCAGCACCCAGCCCCCGGGGGGGTATGGCTACACCTTC.

The chain is built from TRBV7-3 and TRBJ1-1; 7 positions agree with TRBD1. The CDR3 has 13 residues. V was clipped by 5 bases and J by 6 bases; unmatched bases: 6. The germline V gene has CDR1 SGHTA and CDR2 FQGTGA. The CDR3 DNA reads as TGTGCCAGCAGCCCGCGACAGGGCGCTGAAGCTTTCTTT. Residues: CASSPRQGAEAFF.

The chain uses TRBV5-6 and TRBJ1-4, with a tentative D call TRBD1 (6 bases). V lost 1 base and J 5 bases, leaving 15 bases between the germline ends. CDR1 SGHDT and CDR2 YYEEEE come from the germline V gene. The CDR3 has 16 residues. CDR3 nucleotides: TGTGCCAGCAGCTTGTATAAGGGACAAGCAAATGAAAAACTGTTTTTT. The encoded protein is CASSLYKGQANEKLFF.

J is TRBJ2-5 and V is TRBV11-1; D may be TRBD1 (5 bases). Per the germline V gene, CDR1 is SGHAT and CDR2 is FQDESV (reference sequence). Trimming cost V 1 base and J 5 bases, with 14 bases left between them. The CDR3 extends over 15 amino acids. The CDR3 spells CASSLGRVLGETQYF. CDR3 in DNA: TGTGCCAGCAGCTTAGGCAGGGTCCTGGGGGAGACCCAGTACTTC.

The rearrangement joins TRBV5-3 to TRBJ1-4, with 7 bases fitting TRBD1. TRBV5-3 is flagged as an ORF with uncertain function. This CDR3 spans 17 amino acids. Trimming at V came to 4 bases and at J to 7 bases, leaving 16 bases not matched to a gene. The CDR3 loop reads CARSLMSQGWDSEKLFF. In nucleotides, the CDR3 is TGTGCCAGAAGCCTAATGTCACAGGGGTGGGATAGTGAAAAACTGTTTTTT.

The chain joins TRBV12-5 to TRBJ1-1; 8 bases line up with TRBD1. Per the germline V gene, CDR1 is LGHNT and CDR2 is FRNRAP. Losses at the gene ends were 1 base for V and 4 bases for J; bases not matched to a gene: 5. This CDR3 has 15 residues. The CDR3 reads CASGLGDRGRTEAFF. The CDR3, as DNA: TGTGCTAGTGGTTTGGGCGACAGGGGTCGCACTGAAGCTTTCTTT.

This chain joins TRBV19 and TRBJ1-5; possibly TRBD1 for D (6 bases). Germline V gene lookup returns CDR1 LNHDA and CDR2 SQIVND (reference sequence). Between the trimmed V and J ends, which lost 7 bases and 3 bases, there was a span of 16 bases. This CDR3 is built from 15 residues. CDR3 coding DNA: TGTGCCAGTAATAGCAGGGGCGTCCTCAATCAGCCCCAGCATTTT. Translating gives CASNSRGVLNQPQHF.

The V gene is TRBV4-2, the J gene TRBJ2-3, with 7 bases that match TRBD2. Germline lookup yields CDR1 LGHNA and CDR2 YNFKEQ. With V trimmed by 4 bases and J by 0 bases, 4 bases remained unmatched. This CDR3 is built from 15 residues. The CDR3: CASSPPGGSTDTQYF. DNA of the CDR3: TGTGCCAGCAGCCCCCCCGGGGGGAGCACAGATACGCAGTATTTT.

The J gene is TRBJ1-2, the V gene TRBV19, with D possibly matching TRBD1 (5 bases). The germline CDR1 and CDR2 sequences are LNHDA and SQIVND (reference sequence). The CDR3 sequence is 15 residues long. The V end lost 7 bases, the J end lost 0 bases, and 15 bases lay between the germline ends. CDR3 in amino acids: CASKVQGAANYGYTF. CDR3 nucleotide sequence: TGTGCCAGTAAGGTTCAAGGGGCAGCTAACTATGGCTACACCTTC.

This chain uses TRBV6-4 with TRBJ2-4, with D possibly TRBD2 on 7 matching bases. Trimming removed 0 bases from V and 0 bases from J, with 18 bases in between. Germline V CDR1 and CDR2: MRHNA, SNTAGT. This CDR3 spans 19 amino acids. CDR3 sequence reads: CASSDSIGFGGLAKNIQYF. Written as DNA, the CDR3 is TGTGCCAGCAGTGACTCGATAGGATTCGGGGGGCTAGCCAAAAACATTCAGTACTTC.